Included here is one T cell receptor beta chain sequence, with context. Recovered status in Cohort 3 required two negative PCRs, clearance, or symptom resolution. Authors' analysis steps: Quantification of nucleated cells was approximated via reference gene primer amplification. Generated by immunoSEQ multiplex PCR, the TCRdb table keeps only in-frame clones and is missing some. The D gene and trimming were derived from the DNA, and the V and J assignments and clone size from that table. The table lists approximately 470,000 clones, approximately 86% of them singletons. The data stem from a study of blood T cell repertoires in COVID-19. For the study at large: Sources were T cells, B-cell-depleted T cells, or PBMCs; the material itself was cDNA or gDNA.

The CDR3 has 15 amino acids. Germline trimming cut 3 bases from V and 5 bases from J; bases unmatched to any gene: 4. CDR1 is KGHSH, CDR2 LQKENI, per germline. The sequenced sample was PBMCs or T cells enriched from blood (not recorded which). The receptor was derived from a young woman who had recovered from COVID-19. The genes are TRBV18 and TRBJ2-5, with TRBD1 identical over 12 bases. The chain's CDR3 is CASSPGTGGYETQYF. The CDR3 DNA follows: TGTGCCAGCTCACCTGGGACAGGGGGCTACGAGACCCAGTACTTC.